This T cell receptor (beta chain) was sequenced for a study of monozygotic twins with inflammatory bowel disease. Whole-study results and caveats: A single strong IBD-associated signal or clonotype was not supported by the findings. IBD patients shared fewer clonotypes with others than healthy twins, especially with disease activity.

In the case of this clonotype: Its specificity is not known.

Each of the TCR libraries took around 3.5 ug of total RNA. The template switching step added UMIs that contained a 6-nucleotide sample barcode. Using the 5' RACE reads, TCRdb records one entry per CDR3 protein without DNA. Its table records some 450,000 distinct CDR3 sequences. CDR3 length equals 13 residues. Per germline, CDR1 GTSNPN and CDR2 SVGIG (reference sequence). This sequence originates from a human donor with ulcerative colitis or Crohn's disease, or a healthy co-twin of an affected twin (not recorded which). The sample consisted of blood. This chain connects TRBV30 to TRBJ2-3. CDR3 sequence: CAWTESSTDTQYF. Full variable domain (outside the CDR3, taken from reference TRBV30 and TRBJ2-3): SQTIHQWPATLVQPVGSPLSLECTVEGTSNPNLYWYRQAAGRGLQLLFYSVGIGQISSEVPQNLSASRPQDRQFILSSKKLLLSDSGFYLCAWTESSTDTQYFGPGTRLTVL.